These T cell receptor beta chains were read from a single sample in a study of blood T cell repertoires in COVID-19. Data came from immunoSEQ multiplex PCR; TCRdb stores just in-frame clones and leaves some out. The table has roughly 330,000 clones, about 87% seen once. Sequenced material: PBMCs or T cells enriched from blood (not recorded which). Receptors originate from a woman in her 30s who had recovered from COVID-19. Both conserved end residues are part of each CDR3. Rows give clone size only sometimes, using once, few, many, or a class for an expanded clone.

abundance: few
v_gene: TRBV5-6
j_gene: TRBJ2-2
CDR3aa: CASSLAVGASGELFF

abundance: few
v_gene: TRBV7-3
j_gene: TRBJ2-1
CDR3aa: CASSLTLPGLANEQFF

abundance: few
v_gene: TRBV27
j_gene: TRBJ2-7
CDR3aa: CASSIQRTSHEQYF

abundance: -
v_gene: TRBV6-5
j_gene: TRBJ1-4
CDR3aa: CASSYEVATNEKLFF

abundance: -
v_gene: TRBV18
j_gene: TRBJ1-6
CDR3aa: CASSSRDRDNSPLHF

abundance: -
v_gene: TRBV9
j_gene: TRBJ2-2
CDR3aa: CASSVGGSGGDTGELFF

abundance: once
v_gene: TRBV6-5
j_gene: TRBJ1-5
CDR3aa: CASSYAWQGADQPQHF

abundance: once
v_gene: TRBV14
j_gene: TRBJ2-2
CDR3aa: CASPSGQIGAGELFF

abundance: few
v_gene: TRBV6-1
j_gene: TRBJ2-1
CDR3aa: CASSDRRGGYNEQFF

abundance: -
v_gene: TRBV13
j_gene: TRBJ2-1
CDR3aa: CASSLWTVGVRNEQFF

abundance: -
v_gene: TRBV15
j_gene: TRBJ1-5
CDR3aa: CATSRDWAGGQPQHF

abundance: -
v_gene: TRBV30
j_gene: TRBJ1-5
CDR3aa: CAWRGSSNQPQHF

abundance: once
v_gene: TRBV4-3
j_gene: TRBJ2-1
CDR3aa: CASSQDWQVQDEQFF

abundance: -
v_gene: TRBV11-2
j_gene: TRBJ2-7
CDR3aa: CASSLDSGGSYEQYF

abundance: -
v_gene: TRBV24-1
j_gene: TRBJ2-1
CDR3aa: CATSPGQGRENEQFF